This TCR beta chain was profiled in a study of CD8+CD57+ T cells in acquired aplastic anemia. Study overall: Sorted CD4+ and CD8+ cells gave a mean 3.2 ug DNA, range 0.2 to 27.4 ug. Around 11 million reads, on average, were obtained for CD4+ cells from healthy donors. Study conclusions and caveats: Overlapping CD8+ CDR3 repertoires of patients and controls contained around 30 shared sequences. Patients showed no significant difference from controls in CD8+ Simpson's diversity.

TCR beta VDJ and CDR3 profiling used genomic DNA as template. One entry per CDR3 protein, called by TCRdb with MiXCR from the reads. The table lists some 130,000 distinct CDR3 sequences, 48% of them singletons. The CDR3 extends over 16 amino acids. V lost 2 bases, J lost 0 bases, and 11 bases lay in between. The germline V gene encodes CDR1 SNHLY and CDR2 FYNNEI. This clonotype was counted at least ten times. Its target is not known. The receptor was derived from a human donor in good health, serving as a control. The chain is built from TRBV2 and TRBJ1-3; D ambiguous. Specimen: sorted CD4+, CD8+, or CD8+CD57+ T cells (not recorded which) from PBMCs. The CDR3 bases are TGTGCCAGCAGTGAAAAACGGTGGAGCTCTGGAAACACCATATATTTT. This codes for CASSEKRWSSGNTIYF.